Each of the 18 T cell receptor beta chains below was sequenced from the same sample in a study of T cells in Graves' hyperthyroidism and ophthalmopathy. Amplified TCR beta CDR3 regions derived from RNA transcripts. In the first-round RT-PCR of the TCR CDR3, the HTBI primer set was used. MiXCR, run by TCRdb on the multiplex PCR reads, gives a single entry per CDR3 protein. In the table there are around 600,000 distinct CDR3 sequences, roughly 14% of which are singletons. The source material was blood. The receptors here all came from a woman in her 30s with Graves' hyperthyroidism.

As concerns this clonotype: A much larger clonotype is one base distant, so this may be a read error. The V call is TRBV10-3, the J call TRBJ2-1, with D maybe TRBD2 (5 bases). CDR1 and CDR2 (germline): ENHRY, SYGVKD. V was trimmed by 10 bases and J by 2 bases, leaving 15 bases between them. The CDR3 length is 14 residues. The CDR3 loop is CATSGKHTYNEQFF. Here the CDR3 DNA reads TGTGCCACCTCGGGGAAACACACCTACAATGAGCAGTTCTTC.

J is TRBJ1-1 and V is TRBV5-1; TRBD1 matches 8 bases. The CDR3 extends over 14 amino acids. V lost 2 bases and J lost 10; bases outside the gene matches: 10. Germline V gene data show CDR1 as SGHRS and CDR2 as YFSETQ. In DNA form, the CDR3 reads TGCGCCAGCAGCTTAGGGGACAGGTACTCGGGAGCTTTCTTT. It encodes CASSLGDRYSGAFF. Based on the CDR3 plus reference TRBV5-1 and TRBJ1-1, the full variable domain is KAGVTQTPRYLIKTRGQQVTLSCSPISGHRSVSWYQQTPGQGLQFLFEYFSETQRNKGNFPGRFSGRQFSNSRSEMNVSTLELGDSALYLCASSLGDRYSGAFFGQGTRLTVV.

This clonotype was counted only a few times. The CDR3 sequence is CASEPGTAAQEQYF. The CDR3 DNA sequence: TGTGCCAGTGAACCCGGGACAGCAGCGCAGGAGCAGTACTTC. This chain connects TRBV6-2 or TRBV6-3 to TRBJ2-7; 7 bases are a match to TRBD1. CDR1 is MNHEY and CDR2 is SVGEGT in the germline V gene. Losses at the gene ends were 9 bases for V and 7 bases for J; bases not matched to a gene: 15. This CDR3 contains 14 residues.

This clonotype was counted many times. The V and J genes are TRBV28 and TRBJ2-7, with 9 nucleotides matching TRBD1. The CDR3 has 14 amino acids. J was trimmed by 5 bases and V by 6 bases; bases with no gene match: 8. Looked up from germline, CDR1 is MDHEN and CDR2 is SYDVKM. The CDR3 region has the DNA TGTGCCAGCAGGACCGGGACAGGGCCACACGAGCAGTACTTC. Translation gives CASRTGTGPHEQYF.

The chain's CDR3 is CASSPGHLGGYEQYF. As DNA, the CDR3 is TGCGCCAGCAGCCCCGGGCACCTTGGGGGCTACGAGCAGTACTTC. The chain is built from TRBV4-1 and TRBJ2-7; D might be TRBD1 or TRBD2, each matching 5 bases. Germline V gene data show CDR1 as MGHRA and CDR2 as YSYEKL. The CDR3 length is 15 residues. The ends were cut back, 4 bases at V and 3 bases at J, with 16 bases in the middle.

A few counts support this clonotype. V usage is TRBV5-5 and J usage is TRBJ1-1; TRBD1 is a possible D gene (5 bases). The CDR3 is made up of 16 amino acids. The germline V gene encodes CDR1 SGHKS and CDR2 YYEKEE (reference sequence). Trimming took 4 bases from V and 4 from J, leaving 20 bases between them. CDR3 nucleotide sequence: TGTGCCAGCAGCCCCCCACCAGGTACCGGGGGCACTGAAGCTTTCTTT. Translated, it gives CASSPPPGTGGTEAFF.

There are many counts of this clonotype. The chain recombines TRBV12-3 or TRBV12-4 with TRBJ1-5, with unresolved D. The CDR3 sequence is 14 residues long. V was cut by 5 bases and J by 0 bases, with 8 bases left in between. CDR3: CASSPDHSNQPQHF. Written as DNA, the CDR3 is TGTGCCAGCAGTCCAGACCATAGCAATCAGCCCCAGCATTTT.

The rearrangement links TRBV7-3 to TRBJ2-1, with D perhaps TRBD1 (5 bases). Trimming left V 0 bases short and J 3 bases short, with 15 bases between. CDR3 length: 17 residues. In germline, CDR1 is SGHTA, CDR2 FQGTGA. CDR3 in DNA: TGTGCCAGCAGCTTAACGTTATTGGGTCAGGGCTACAATGAGCAGTTCTTC. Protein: CASSLTLLGQGYNEQFF.

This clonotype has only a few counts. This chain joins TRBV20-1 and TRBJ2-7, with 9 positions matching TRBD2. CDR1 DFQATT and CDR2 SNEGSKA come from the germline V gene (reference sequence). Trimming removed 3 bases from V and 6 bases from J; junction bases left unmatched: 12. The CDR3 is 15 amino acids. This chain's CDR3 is CSASGGWREGGEQYF. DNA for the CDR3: TGCAGTGCTAGCGGGGGGTGGCGGGAGGGTGGCGAGCAGTACTTC.

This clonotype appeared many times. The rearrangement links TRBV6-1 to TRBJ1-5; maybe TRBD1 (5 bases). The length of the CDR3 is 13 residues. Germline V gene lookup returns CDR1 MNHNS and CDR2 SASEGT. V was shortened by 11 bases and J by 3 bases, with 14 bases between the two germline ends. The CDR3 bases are TGTGCCGGCTCGGGGCGGAACAATCAGCCCCAGCATTTT. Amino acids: CAGSGRNNQPQHF.

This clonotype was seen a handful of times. CDR3 DNA: TGTGCCAGCAGCCCTACCCTCTGGCGGGAGGGTACGCAGTATTTT. It encodes CASSPTLWREGTQYF. The chain uses TRBV9 and TRBJ2-3; 9 nucleotides line up with TRBD2. Germline values: CDR1 SGDLS, CDR2 YYNGEE. This CDR3 is built from 15 residues. J was trimmed by 8 bases and V by 4 bases; bases with no gene match: 11.

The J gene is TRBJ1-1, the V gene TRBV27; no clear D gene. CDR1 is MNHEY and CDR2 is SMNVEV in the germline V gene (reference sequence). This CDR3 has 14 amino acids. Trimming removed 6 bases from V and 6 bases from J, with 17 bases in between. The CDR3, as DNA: TGTGCCAGCAGCCCCGACCCTGGTTTCCCTGAAGCTTTCTTT. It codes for CASSPDPGFPEAFF.

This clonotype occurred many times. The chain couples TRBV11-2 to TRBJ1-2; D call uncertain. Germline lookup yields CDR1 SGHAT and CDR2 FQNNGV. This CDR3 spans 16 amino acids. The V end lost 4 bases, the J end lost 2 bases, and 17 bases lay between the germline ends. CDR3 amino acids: CASSSTKFQKNYGYTF. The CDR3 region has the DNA TGTGCCAGCAGCTCGACCAAATTCCAGAAGAACTATGGCTACACCTTC.

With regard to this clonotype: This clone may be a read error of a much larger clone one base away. In DNA, the CDR3 is TGCGCCAGCAGCTCGGGCCCCCTAGGGGACAATGAGCAGTTCTTC. Its protein is CASSSGPLGDNEQFF. The chain uses TRBV5-1 and TRBJ2-1; D perhaps matches TRBD1 (5 bases). Looked up from germline, CDR1 is SGHRS and CDR2 is YFSETQ. V dropped 3 bases and J dropped 5 bases, with 15 bases sitting between them. This CDR3 spans 15 amino acids.

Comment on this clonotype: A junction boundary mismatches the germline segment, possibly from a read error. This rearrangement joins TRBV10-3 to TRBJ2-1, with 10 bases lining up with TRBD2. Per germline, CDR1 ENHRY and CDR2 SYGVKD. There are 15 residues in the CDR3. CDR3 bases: TGTGCCGCAGCCCCTCCTACTAGCGGGATAAATGTGCAGTTCTTC. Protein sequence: CAAAPPTSGINVQFF.

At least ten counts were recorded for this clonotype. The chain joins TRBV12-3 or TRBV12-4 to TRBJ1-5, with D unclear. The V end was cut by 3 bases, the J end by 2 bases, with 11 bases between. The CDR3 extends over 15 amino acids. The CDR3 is CASSFKGYRNQPQHF. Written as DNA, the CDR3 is TGTGCCAGCAGTTTTAAGGGTTATCGCAATCAGCCCCAGCATTTT.

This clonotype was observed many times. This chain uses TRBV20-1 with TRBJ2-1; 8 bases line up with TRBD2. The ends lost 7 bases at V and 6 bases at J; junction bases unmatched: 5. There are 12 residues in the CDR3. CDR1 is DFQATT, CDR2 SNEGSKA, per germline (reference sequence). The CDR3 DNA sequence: TGCAGTGGAGCGGGAGAGAGCAATGAGCAGTTCTTC. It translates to CSGAGESNEQFF.

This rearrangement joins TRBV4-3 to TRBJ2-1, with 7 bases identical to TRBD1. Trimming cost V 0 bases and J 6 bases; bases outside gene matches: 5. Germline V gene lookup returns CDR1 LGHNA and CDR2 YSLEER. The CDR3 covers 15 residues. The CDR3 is CASSQDEGQINEQFF. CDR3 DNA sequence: TGCGCCAGCAGCCAAGATGAGGGACAGATCAATGAGCAGTTCTTC.